This T cell receptor (beta chain) was sequenced during a study of hypomethylating agent response in myelodysplastic syndrome. Study-wide context: Of about a dozen patients, roughly 5 carried TET2, the most frequent mutation.

Libraries were prepared by immunoSEQ multiplex PCR; TCRdb keeps only in-frame clonotypes and omits some of them. The sample shows 5,000 to 6,000 clones, around 81% of them seen only once. The CDR3 has 14 residues. Germline assignment: CDR1 MNHNS and CDR2 SASEGT. The germline V and J ends were trimmed by 8 bases and 6 bases, with 19 bases remaining between them. This clonotype originated in a human donor with myelodysplastic syndrome. The chain recombines TRBV6-1 with TRBJ1-1, with D tentatively TRBD1 (5 bases). The sample was bone marrow, taken before or after starting hypomethylating agent treatment for myelodysplastic syndrome (not recorded which). Here the CDR3 reads CASLPSGADSEAFF. In nucleotides, the CDR3 is TGTGCCAGCTTGCCGAGCGGGGCGGACTCTGAAGCTTTCTTT.